These 18 T cell receptor beta chains originate from one sample sequenced in a study of T cell repertoires in cytomegalovirus infection. TCRdb independently ran MiXCR on the reads; one entry per CDR3 protein. Here the sample spans approximately 500,000 distinct CDR3 sequences, 11% being singletons. Sequenced sample: PBMCs. Receptor source: a human donor in good health (CMV status not recorded). Some clones in this sample may be carry-over from other donors' samples.

The rearrangement links TRBV3-1 to TRBJ1-3; D might be TRBD1 (5 bases). This CDR3 contains 18 residues. CDR1 is LGHDT, CDR2 YNNKEL, per germline (reference sequence). V lost 4 bases and J 0 bases, leaving 19 bases between the germline ends. The DNA of the CDR3 is TGTGCCAGCAGCCGGGGCGGGGGGACCCCCACCTCTGGAAACACCATATATTTT. Amino acid sequence: CASSRGGGTPTSGNTIYF.

The chain joins TRBV4-1 to TRBJ2-7; D is unresolved. The CDR3 runs 11 residues. CDR1 is MGHRA, CDR2 YSYEKL, per germline. V was shortened by 2 bases and J by 9 bases, with 8 bases between the two germline ends. CDR3 sequence (DNA): TGCGCCAGCAGCCAATCGGGTAGGCAGTACTTC. Residues: CASSQSGRQYF.

This clonotype came up a few times. The V gene is TRBV7-9, the J gene TRBJ2-7; 11 bases map to TRBD1. Losses at the gene ends were 6 bases for V and 6 bases for J; bases not matched to a gene: 10. The CDR3 runs to 15 residues. Germline V gives CDR1 SEHNR, CDR2 FQNEAQ (reference sequence). This CDR3 is CASSPKGQGATEQYF. CDR3 DNA sequence: TGTGCCAGCAGTCCTAAAGGACAGGGGGCGACCGAGCAGTACTTC.

This clonotype has at least ten counts. V and J are TRBV11-2 and TRBJ1-2; possibly TRBD1 for D (6 bases). V lost 5 bases and J 7 bases, leaving 17 bases between the germline ends. The germline V gene has CDR1 SGHAT and CDR2 FQNNGV. The CDR3 is 14 amino acids. The chain's CDR3 is CASSPRTAQGGYTF. CDR3 bases: TGTGCCAGCAGCCCTCGGACAGCCCAAGGTGGCTACACCTTC.

This clonotype was found many times. This chain joins TRBV7-8 and TRBJ2-2, with unresolved D. Trimming removed 2 bases at V and 4 bases at J, with 11 bases between. From germline, CDR1 is SGHVS and CDR2 FQNEAQ. The CDR3 contains 15 residues. CDR3 region: CASSLSLSTTGELFF. In DNA form, the CDR3 reads TGTGCCAGCAGCTTAAGTCTATCCACCACCGGGGAGCTGTTTTTT.

The J gene is TRBJ1-5, the V gene TRBV2; TRBD1 might be the D (6 bases). In germline, CDR1 is SNHLY, CDR2 FYNNEI. Trimming took 4 bases from V and 7 from J, leaving 20 bases between them. This CDR3 contains 16 residues. CDR3 DNA: TGTGCCAGCAGTGGGGCCATCCGGGGGCCAAGGCAGCCCCAGCATTTT. The encoded protein is CASSGAIRGPRQPQHF.

This clonotype occurred many times. The V gene is TRBV7-9, the J gene TRBJ2-7, with 7 bases identical to TRBD1. Germline trimming cut 5 bases from V and 0 bases from J; bases unmatched to any gene: 7. The germline V gene encodes CDR1 SEHNR and CDR2 FQNEAQ (reference sequence). CDR3 length: 15 residues. In DNA, the CDR3 is TGTGCCAGCAGCCCTCAGACAGGGAGCTCCTACGAGCAGTACTTC. Amino acids: CASSPQTGSSYEQYF.

Here the CDR3 reads CASSVEGSGNTIYF. CDR3 bases: TGTGCCAGCAGCGTAGAAGGCTCTGGAAACACCATATATTTT. The chain couples TRBV9 to TRBJ1-3, with no clear D. V was cut by 0 bases and J by 0 bases, with 4 bases left in between. From germline, CDR1 is SGDLS and CDR2 YYNGEE. This CDR3 region has 14 residues.

This clonotype was picked up many times. The junction and the germline gene differ at one end; a read error may be behind it. The chain recombines TRBV20-1 with TRBJ2-1, with 10 bases lining up with TRBD2. The CDR3 contains 14 residues. Germline-derived CDR1 and CDR2 are DFQATT and SNEGSKA (reference sequence). The CDR3 DNA reads as TGCAGTCCTAGCGGGAGTGGGGCGTGGAATGAGCAGTTCTTC. Amino acids: CSPSGSGAWNEQFF.

This clonotype showed up many times. The V gene is TRBV9, the J gene TRBJ2-1; D is unresolved. Deletions cut 4 bases from V and 5 bases from J, with 13 bases between. Germline loops: CDR1 SGDLS, CDR2 YYNGEE. This CDR3 region has 14 residues. CDR3 bases: TGTGCCAGCAGCTTAATGGACGGAGACAATGAGCAGTTCTTC. Its protein product is CASSLMDGDNEQFF.

This clonotype was observed at least ten times. J is TRBJ1-1 and V is TRBV12-3 or TRBV12-4; D remains unclear. Trimming took 6 bases from V and 6 from J, leaving 17 bases between them. CDR3 length: 14 amino acids. CDR3 amino acids: CASSSLATGAEAFF. CDR3 DNA sequence: TGTGCCAGCAGCTCTCTAGCCACCGGGGCTGAAGCTTTCTTT.

In its sample, this clonotype was seen many times. This chain links TRBV7-2 with TRBJ1-1, with no clear D. V lost 2 bases and J lost 2, with 12 bases in between. This CDR3 spans 15 amino acids. The germline gives CDR1 SGHTA, CDR2 FQGNSA. CDR3 protein: CASSLSFGSNTEAFF. The CDR3 DNA reads TGTGCCAGCAGCTTATCGTTTGGAAGCAACACTGAAGCTTTCTTT.

The chain combines TRBV4-2 with TRBJ2-2; 7 bases align to TRBD2. This CDR3 has 16 residues. Germline trimming cut 1 base from V and 3 bases from J; bases unmatched to any gene: 5. Germline V gene lookup returns CDR1 LGHNA and CDR2 YNFKEQ. CDR3 bases: TGTGCCAGCAGCCAAGGGGCGGGAGTGGACACCGGGGAGCTGTTTTTT. The encoded protein is CASSQGAGVDTGELFF.

This clonotype was found a few times. The V and J genes are TRBV14 and TRBJ2-3, with a tentative D call TRBD1 (5 bases). V lost 0 bases, J lost 0 bases, and 7 bases lay in between. CDR1 is SGHDN and CDR2 is FVKESK in the germline V gene. This CDR3 comprises 15 residues. The CDR3 loop is CASSQEGRSTDTQYF. In DNA, the CDR3 is TGTGCCAGCAGCCAAGAGGGGCGGAGCACAGATACGCAGTATTTT.

At least ten counts were recorded for this clonotype. This chain connects TRBV7-9 to TRBJ2-2, with D possibly being TRBD1 (6 bases). V was cut by 0 bases and J by 5 bases, with 10 bases left in between. In germline, CDR1 is SEHNR, CDR2 FQNEAQ (reference sequence). There are 15 residues in the CDR3. The CDR3 coding sequence is TGTGCCAGCAGCTTAGCGTGGGACACAACCGGGGAGCTGTTTTTT. Translating gives CASSLAWDTTGELFF.

The chain links TRBV20-1 to TRBJ2-7; D ambiguous. The CDR3 extends over 13 amino acids. Germline V gene lookup returns CDR1 DFQATT and CDR2 SNEGSKA (reference sequence). V lost 5 bases to trimming and J lost 3 bases, with 14 bases between them. CDR3 nucleotides: TGCAGTGCTCGACCCCCGGTGGACTACGAGCAGTACTTC. This gives the protein CSARPPVDYEQYF.

This clonotype has at least ten counts. In DNA form, the CDR3 reads TGTGCCATCAGTGAGCGTGACATCACTGAAGCTTTCTTT. This sequence encodes CAISERDITEAFF. The V call is TRBV10-3, the J call TRBJ1-1; the D is unclear. This CDR3 is built from 13 residues. The germline V and J ends were trimmed by 2 bases and 4 bases, with 8 bases remaining between them. Germline V lookup: CDR1 ENHRY, CDR2 SYGVKD.

The chain joins TRBV20-1 to TRBJ2-2, with D perhaps matching TRBD1 or TRBD2 (5 bases each). With 0 bases removed from V and 1 base from J, the gap between germline ends came to 12 bases. The CDR3 sequence is 16 residues long. Germline CDR1 reads DFQATT; CDR2 reads SNEGSKA (reference sequence). Here the CDR3 DNA reads TGCAGTGCTAGAGATAGTAGGGGACGGAACACCGGGGAGCTGTTTTTT. Translated, it gives CSARDSRGRNTGELFF.